These T cell receptor beta chains were read from a single sample in a study of long-term antiretroviral therapy in people with HIV. Only in-frame clones appear in the TCRdb table, and some are missing; sequencing was by immunoSEQ multiplex PCR. The sample holds about 34,000 clones, approximately 90% seen once. The sequencing here drew on unsorted PBMCs, taken 1.1 years after starting antiretroviral therapy. All receptors come from a man younger than 35 with HIV. CDR3s include the opening cysteine and the closing phenylalanine or tryptophan. Each record gives: clone size, J gene, D gene, V gene, CDR3 DNA, CDR3 protein. The D gene is left open where the match is weak. Clone size is shown for a subset of rows, as once, few, many or a class of expanded clone.

NA,TRBJ1-1,NA,TRBV30,TGTGCCTGGAGCGCCCTTCAGGGAGGAACTGAAGCTTTCTTT,CAWSALQGGTEAFF
NA,TRBJ2-7,TRBD2,TRBV7-9,TGTGCCAGCAGCTCCTGGGTGGGACTAGCGGGATCGGGGGAGCAGTACTTC,CASSSWVGLAGSGEQYF
few,TRBJ1-2,NA,TRBV29-1,TGCAGCGTTGTGGAGGGAGGCGGCTACACCTTC,CSVVEGGGYTF
NA,TRBJ1-2,NA,TRBV2,TGTGCCAGCAGTACTCACTATGGCTACACCTTC,CASSTHYGYTF
NA,TRBJ2-3,TRBD2,TRBV10-3,TGTGCCATCAGTGGAATGACTAGCGGGGGGCCCCTCCCCAACACAGATACGCAGTATTTT,CAISGMTSGGPLPNTDTQYF
NA,TRBJ2-7,TRBD2,TRBV29-1,TGCAGCGTTGTGTCGGGGGGGATTCGCTACGAGCAGTACTTC,CSVVSGGIRYEQYF
NA,TRBJ2-7,NA,TRBV2,TGTGCCAGCCGTATAACCATATTCAGGGACGGGGAGCAGTACTTC,CASRITIFRDGEQYF
NA,TRBJ1-6,TRBD1,TRBV4-2,TGTGCCAGCAACCAAGTTTCCGGACAGGGAGGTTCACCCCTCCACTTT,CASNQVSGQGGSPLHF
NA,TRBJ1-1,NA,TRBV9,TGTGCCAGCAGCGTAGGCTGGGACACCGCAGGGAACACTGAAGCTTTCTTT,CASSVGWDTAGNTEAFF
NA,TRBJ2-1,NA,TRBV18,TGTGCCAGCTCACCCTCGAGGGGAACCTACAATGAGCAGTTCTTC,CASSPSRGTYNEQFF
NA,TRBJ2-3,NA,TRBV29-1,TGCAGCGTGGACGCCTCGGCGGACCGCACAGATACGCAGTATTTT,CSVDASADRTDTQYF
NA,TRBJ1-2,NA,TRBV11-3,TGTGCCAGCAGCACCAAGCCTATCTATGGCTACACCTTC,CASSTKPIYGYTF
NA,TRBJ2-3,TRBD2,TRBV10-2,TGCGCCAGCAGGGCCGGGACTAGCGCGAGCACAGATACGCAGTATTTT,CASRAGTSASTDTQYF
NA,TRBJ2-7,NA,TRBV5-1,TGCGCCAGCAGCTTGGTAGGGCCTCGGGAGCAGTACTTC,CASSLVGPREQYF
NA,TRBJ1-2,NA,TRBV20-1,TGCAGTGCTGGGGTGTTCTATGGCTACACCTTC,CSAGVFYGYTF
NA,TRBJ2-2,NA,TRBV9,TGTGCCAGCAGCGTAGCTGCCGTCACCGGGGAGCTGTTTTTT,CASSVAAVTGELFF
NA,TRBJ2-1,TRBD1,TRBV19,TGTGCCAGTAGTTTGGGACAGGGGGAATACAATGAGCAGTTCTTC,CASSLGQGEYNEQFF
NA,TRBJ2-2,NA,TRBV5-6,TGTGCCAGCAGCTTGCAGTACGGGACCGGGGAGCTGTTTTTT,CASSLQYGTGELFF
NA,TRBJ2-7,NA,TRBV6-1,TGTGCCAGCAGCTTATTAGGGACGGTGACCTACGAGCAGTACTTC,CASSLLGTVTYEQYF
NA,TRBJ2-5,TRBD2,TRBV11-2,TGTGCCAGCAGCTTAAACTTCTGGGGCAGGGAGGGGGAGACCCAGTACTTC,CASSLNFWGREGETQYF
NA,TRBJ1-2,TRBD1,TRBV7-2,TGTGCCAGCAGCTGGGGACAGGGGGCTTCCGGCTACACCTTC,CASSWGQGASGYTF
few,TRBJ1-1,NA,TRBV5-6,TGTGCCAGCAGCTCCCCCTATGGAAGGGACACTGAAGCTTTCTTT,CASSSPYGRDTEAFF
NA,TRBJ1-2,TRBD1,TRBV10-3,TGTGCCATCAGTGAGGGGACAGGGGCGTTCTATGGCTACACCTTC,CAISEGTGAFYGYTF